This is a list of T cell receptor beta chains from one sample in a study of CD8 T cells in Susac syndrome. Each CDR3 protein is one row after TCRdb ran MiXCR on the immunoSEQ multiplex PCR reads. Of some 200,000 distinct CDR3 sequences listed, 95% were seen once; the top ten hold roughly 0.1%. Sequencing was done on a sample of CD4+ T cells from PBMCs. The receptor set was obtained from a human donor with multiple sclerosis. Each CDR3 is given with its conserved first and last residue. The D gene is left open where the match is weak.

CDR3nt | CDR3aa | v_gene | d_gene | j_gene
TGTGCCAGCAGCCCGACAGTTGTAGCTAACTATGGCTACACCTTC | CASSPTVVANYGYTF | TRBV7-3 | NA | TRBJ1-2
TGTGCCAGCAGCTATATAGCGGGGGGCTACGAGCAGTACTTC | CASSYIAGGYEQYF | TRBV6-5 | TRBD2 | TRBJ2-7
TGTGCCAGCAGGTCCGGGACAGGGGATTCACCCCTCCACTTT | CASRSGTGDSPLHF | TRBV7-3 | TRBD1 | TRBJ1-6
TGCGCCAGCAGCCAACTTAGCGGGTCCTACGAGCAGTACTTC | CASSQLSGSYEQYF | TRBV4-1 | TRBD2 | TRBJ2-7
TGCGCCAGCAGCCAAGGGCCCGCTAACTATGGCTACACCTTC | CASSQGPANYGYTF | TRBV4-1 | NA | TRBJ1-2
TGCAGTGCTAGAGGGACTAGTAACACAGATACGCAGTATTTT | CSARGTSNTDTQYF | TRBV20-1 | TRBD2 | TRBJ2-3
TGTGCCAGCAGTCTCAGTGGGACGGGCGGGAATCAGCCCCAGCATTTT | CASSLSGTGGNQPQHF | TRBV6-1 | NA | TRBJ1-5
TGTGCCAGCAGCGGGACCATCCTACGGAATGAGCAGTTCTTC | CASSGTILRNEQFF | TRBV12-3/TRBV12-4 | NA | TRBJ2-1
TGTGCCATCGCCTCCTACAATGAGCAGTTCTTC | CAIASYNEQFF | TRBV7-2 | NA | TRBJ2-1
TGCAGTGCTAGAGACCCGGACAGTAACTATGGCTACACCTTC | CSARDPDSNYGYTF | TRBV20-1 | NA | TRBJ1-2
TGTGCCTGGAGTCTAACTGGGTACTCCTACAATGAGCAGTTCTTC | CAWSLTGYSYNEQFF | TRBV30 | NA | TRBJ2-1
TGCAGCGTTGGTACAGGTCGGGGTGAAGCTTTCTTT | CSVGTGRGEAFF | TRBV29-1 | NA | TRBJ1-1